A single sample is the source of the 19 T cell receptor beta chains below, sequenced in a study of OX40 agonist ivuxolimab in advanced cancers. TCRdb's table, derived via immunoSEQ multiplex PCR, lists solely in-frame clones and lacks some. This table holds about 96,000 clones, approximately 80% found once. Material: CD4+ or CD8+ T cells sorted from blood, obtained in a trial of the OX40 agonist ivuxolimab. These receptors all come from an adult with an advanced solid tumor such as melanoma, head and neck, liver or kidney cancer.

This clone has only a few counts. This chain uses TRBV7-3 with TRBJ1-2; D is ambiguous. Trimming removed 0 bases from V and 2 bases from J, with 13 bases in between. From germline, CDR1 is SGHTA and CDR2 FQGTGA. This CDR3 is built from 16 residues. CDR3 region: CASSLTGGFRNYGYTF. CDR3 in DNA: TGTGCCAGCAGCTTAACGGGAGGGTTCAGAAACTATGGCTACACCTTC.

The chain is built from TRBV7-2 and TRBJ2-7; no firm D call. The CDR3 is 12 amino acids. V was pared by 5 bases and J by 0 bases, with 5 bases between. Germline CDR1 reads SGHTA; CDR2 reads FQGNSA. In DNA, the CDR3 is TGTGCCAGCAGCCCCCGCTCCTACGAGCAGTACTTC. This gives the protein CASSPRSYEQYF.

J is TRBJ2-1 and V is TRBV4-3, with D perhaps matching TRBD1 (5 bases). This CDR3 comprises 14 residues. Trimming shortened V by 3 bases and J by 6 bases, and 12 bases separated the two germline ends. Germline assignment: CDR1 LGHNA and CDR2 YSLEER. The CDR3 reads CASSHPTGGNEQFF. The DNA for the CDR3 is TGCGCCAGCAGCCACCCAACAGGCGGCAATGAGCAGTTCTTC.

The CDR3 loop reads CASSVQPGTGALGEQFF. Written as DNA, the CDR3 is TGTGCCAGCAGCGTTCAGCCCGGGACAGGGGCTTTGGGTGAGCAGTTCTTC. This chain uses TRBV9 with TRBJ2-1; 10 bases fit TRBD1. Germline CDR1 SGDLS, CDR2 YYNGEE. V lost 2 bases, J lost 9 bases, and 14 bases stayed unmatched. The CDR3 is made up of 17 amino acids.

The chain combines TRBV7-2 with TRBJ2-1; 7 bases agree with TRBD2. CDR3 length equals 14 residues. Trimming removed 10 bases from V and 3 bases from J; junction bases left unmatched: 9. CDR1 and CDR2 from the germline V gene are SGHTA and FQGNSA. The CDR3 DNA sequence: TGTGCCACCAACTGGGGGGGTGGCTACAATGAGCAGTTCTTC. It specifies CATNWGGGYNEQFF.

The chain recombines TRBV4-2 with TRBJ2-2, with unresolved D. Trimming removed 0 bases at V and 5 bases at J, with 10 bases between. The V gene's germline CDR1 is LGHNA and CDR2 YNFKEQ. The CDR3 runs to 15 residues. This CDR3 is CASSQDAGETGELFF. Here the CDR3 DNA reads TGTGCCAGCAGCCAAGATGCAGGAGAAACCGGGGAGCTGTTTTTT.

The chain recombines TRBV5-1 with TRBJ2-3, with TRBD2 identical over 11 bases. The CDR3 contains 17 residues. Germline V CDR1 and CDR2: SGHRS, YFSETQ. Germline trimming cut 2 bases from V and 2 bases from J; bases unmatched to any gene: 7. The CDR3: CASSFSLGLAATDTQYF. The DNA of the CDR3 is TGCGCCAGCAGCTTCAGCCTGGGACTAGCGGCCACAGATACGCAGTATTTT.

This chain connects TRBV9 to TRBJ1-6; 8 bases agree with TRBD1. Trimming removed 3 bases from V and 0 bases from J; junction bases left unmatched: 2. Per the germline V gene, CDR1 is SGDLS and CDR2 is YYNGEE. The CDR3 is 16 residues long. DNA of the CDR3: TGTGCCAGCAGCGCCGACAGGGGCTCCTATAATTCACCCCTCCACTTT. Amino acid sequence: CASSADRGSYNSPLHF.

Here the CDR3 reads CASSVGRNTEAFF. Written as DNA, the CDR3 is TGTGCCAGCAGCGTAGGCAGGAACACTGAAGCTTTCTTT. The chain combines TRBV9 with TRBJ1-1; D ambiguous. The V gene's germline CDR1 is SGDLS and CDR2 YYNGEE. V was clipped by 0 bases and J by 1 base, with 4 bases between them. CDR3 length: 13 amino acids.

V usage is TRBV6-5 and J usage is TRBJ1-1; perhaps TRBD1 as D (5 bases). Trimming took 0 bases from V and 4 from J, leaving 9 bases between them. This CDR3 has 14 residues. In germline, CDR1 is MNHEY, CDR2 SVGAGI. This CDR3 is CASSYSEGSTEAFF. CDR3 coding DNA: TGTGCCAGCAGTTACTCAGAGGGGAGCACTGAAGCTTTCTTT.

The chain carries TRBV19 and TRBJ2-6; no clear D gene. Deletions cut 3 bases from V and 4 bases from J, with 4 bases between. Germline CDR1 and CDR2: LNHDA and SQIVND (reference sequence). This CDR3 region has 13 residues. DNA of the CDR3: TGTGCCAGTAGTATTGCCGGGGCCAACGTCCTGACTTTC. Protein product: CASSIAGANVLTF.

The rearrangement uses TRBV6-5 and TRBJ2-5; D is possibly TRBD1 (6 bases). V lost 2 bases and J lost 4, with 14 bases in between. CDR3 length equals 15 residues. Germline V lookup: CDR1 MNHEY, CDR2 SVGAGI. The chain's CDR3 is CASSYLAKGGETQYF. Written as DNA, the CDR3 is TGTGCCAGCAGTTACCTTGCGAAAGGGGGAGAGACCCAGTACTTC.

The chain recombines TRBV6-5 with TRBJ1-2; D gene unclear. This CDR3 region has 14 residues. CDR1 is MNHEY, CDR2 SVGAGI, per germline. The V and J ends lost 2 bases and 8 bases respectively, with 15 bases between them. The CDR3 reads CASSYDLVFGGYTF. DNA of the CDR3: TGTGCCAGCAGTTACGATCTCGTCTTCGGAGGCTACACCTTC.

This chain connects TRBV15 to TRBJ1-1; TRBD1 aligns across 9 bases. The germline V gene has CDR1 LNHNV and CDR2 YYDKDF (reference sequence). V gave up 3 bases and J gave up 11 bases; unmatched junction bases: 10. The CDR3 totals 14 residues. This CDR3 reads CATSSTGGRLQAFF. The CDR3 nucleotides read TGTGCCACCAGCAGTACAGGGGGCCGCTTGCAGGCTTTCTTT.

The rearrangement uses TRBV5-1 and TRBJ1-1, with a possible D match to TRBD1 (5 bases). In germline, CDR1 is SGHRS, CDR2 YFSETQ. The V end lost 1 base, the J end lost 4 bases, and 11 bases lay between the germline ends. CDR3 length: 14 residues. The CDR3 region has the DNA TGCGCCAGCAGCTTGAGGGGAATGAGCACTGAAGCTTTCTTT. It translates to CASSLRGMSTEAFF.

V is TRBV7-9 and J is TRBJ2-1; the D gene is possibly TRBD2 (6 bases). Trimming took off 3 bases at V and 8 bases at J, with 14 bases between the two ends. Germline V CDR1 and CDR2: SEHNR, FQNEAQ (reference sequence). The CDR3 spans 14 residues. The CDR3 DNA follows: TGTGCCAGCAGCTTTTCGCTAGCGATCGATGAGCAGTTCTTC. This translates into CASSFSLAIDEQFF. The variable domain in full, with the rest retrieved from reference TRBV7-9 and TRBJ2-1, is DTGVSQNPRHKITKRGQNVTFRCDPISEHNRLYWYRQTLGQGPEFLTYFQNEAQLEKSRLLSDRFSAERPKGSFSTLEIQRTEQGDSAMYLCASSFSLAIDEQFFGPGTRLTVL.

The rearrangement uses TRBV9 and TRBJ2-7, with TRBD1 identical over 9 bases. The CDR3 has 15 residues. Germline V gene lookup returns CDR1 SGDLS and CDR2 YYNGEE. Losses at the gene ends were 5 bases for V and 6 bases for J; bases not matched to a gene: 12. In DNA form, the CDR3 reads TGTGCCAGCAGTGGGTCTCCGGGACAGGGTTTCGAGCAGTACTTC. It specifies CASSGSPGQGFEQYF.

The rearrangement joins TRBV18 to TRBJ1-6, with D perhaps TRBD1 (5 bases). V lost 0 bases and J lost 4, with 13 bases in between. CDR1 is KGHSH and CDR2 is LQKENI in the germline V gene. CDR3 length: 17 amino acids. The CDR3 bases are TGTGCCAGCTCACCACCGGGACGAGACCGATATAATTCACCCCTCCACTTT. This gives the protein CASSPPGRDRYNSPLHF.

CDR3 loop: CASSQFRTQNTFNWPQHF. CDR3 in DNA: TGTGCCAGCAGCCAATTTCGGACACAAAACACTTTTAATTGGCCCCAGCATTTT. This chain connects TRBV2 to TRBJ1-5, with D maybe TRBD1 (5 bases). The V end was cut by 6 bases, the J end by 9 bases, with 30 bases between. The CDR3 runs 18 residues. Germline V lookup: CDR1 SNHLY, CDR2 FYNNEI.